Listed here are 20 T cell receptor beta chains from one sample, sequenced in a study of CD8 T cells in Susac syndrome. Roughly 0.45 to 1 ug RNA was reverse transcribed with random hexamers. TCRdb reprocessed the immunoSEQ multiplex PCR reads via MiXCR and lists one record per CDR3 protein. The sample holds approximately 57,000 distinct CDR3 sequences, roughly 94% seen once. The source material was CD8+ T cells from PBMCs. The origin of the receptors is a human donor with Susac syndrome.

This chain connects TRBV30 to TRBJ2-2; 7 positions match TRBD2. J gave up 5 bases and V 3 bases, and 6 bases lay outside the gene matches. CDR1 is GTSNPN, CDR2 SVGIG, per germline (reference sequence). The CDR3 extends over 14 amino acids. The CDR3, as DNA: TGTGCCTGGAGCCGGGGGGTCAGGACCGGGGAGCTGTTTTTT. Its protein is CAWSRGVRTGELFF.

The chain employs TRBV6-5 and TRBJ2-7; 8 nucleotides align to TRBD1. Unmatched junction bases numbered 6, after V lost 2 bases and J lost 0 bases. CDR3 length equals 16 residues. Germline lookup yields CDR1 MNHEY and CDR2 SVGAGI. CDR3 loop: CASSYLTGGPSYEQYF. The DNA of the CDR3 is TGTGCCAGCAGTTACCTTACAGGGGGGCCCTCCTACGAGCAGTACTTC.

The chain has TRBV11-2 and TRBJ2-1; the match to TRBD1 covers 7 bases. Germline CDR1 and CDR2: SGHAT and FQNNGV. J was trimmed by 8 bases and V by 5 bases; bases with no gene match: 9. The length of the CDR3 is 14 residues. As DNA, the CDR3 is TGTGCCAGCAGCGAGTACAGGGGCCGCGATGAGCAGTTCTTC. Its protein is CASSEYRGRDEQFF.

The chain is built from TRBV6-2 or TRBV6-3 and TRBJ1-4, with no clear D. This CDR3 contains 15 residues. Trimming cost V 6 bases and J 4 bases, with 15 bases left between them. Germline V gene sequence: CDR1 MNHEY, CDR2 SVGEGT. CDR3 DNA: TGTGCCAGCAGCCAGTCCGACGGGATTAATGAAAAACTGTTTTTT. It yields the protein CASSQSDGINEKLFF.

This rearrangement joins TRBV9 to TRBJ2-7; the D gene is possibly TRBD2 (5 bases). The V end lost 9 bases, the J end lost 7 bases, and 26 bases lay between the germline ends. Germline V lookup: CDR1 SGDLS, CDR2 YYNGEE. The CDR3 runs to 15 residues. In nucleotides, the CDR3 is TGTGCCAACCCACTTCCCGCGGAGGTTACCCCTGAGCAGTACTTC. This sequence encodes CANPLPAEVTPEQYF.

CDR3 bases: TGTGCCACCACCGTGACAGGGTCGGGCGGCTACACCTTC. This codes for CATTVTGSGGYTF. The chain employs TRBV15 and TRBJ1-2, with 7 nucleotides matching TRBD1. Trimming cost V 7 bases and J 8 bases; bases outside gene matches: 10. Per the germline V gene, CDR1 is LNHNV and CDR2 is YYDKDF (reference sequence). This CDR3 region has 13 residues.

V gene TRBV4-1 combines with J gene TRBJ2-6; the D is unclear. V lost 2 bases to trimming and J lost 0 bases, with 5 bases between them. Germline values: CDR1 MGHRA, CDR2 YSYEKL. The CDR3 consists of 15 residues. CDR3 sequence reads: CASSQTLSGANVLTF. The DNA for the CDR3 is TGCGCCAGCAGCCAAACCCTCTCTGGGGCCAACGTCCTGACTTTC.

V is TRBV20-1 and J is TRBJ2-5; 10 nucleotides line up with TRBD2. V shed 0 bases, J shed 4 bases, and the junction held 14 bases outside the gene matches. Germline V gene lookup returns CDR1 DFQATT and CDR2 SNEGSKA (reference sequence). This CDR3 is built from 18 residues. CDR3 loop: CSARDSWASGGVRETQYF. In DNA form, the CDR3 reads TGCAGTGCTAGAGATAGTTGGGCTAGCGGGGGTGTGCGAGAGACCCAGTACTTC.

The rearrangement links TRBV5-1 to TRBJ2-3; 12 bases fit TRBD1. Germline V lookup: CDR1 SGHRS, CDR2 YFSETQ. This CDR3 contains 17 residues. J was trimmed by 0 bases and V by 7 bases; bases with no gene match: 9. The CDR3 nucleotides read TGCGCCAGCGAGATGGGACAGGGGGCCCCTAGCACAGATACGCAGTATTTT. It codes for CASEMGQGAPSTDTQYF.

The CDR3 bases are TGTGCCACCAGTCCACAGGGTGGGCCTTACAATGAGCAGTTCTTC. Translating it yields CATSPQGGPYNEQFF. The chain recombines TRBV24-1 with TRBJ2-1; maybe TRBD1 (6 bases). CDR1 and CDR2 (germline): KGHDR, SFDVKD. Trimming shortened V by 6 bases and J by 4 bases, and 15 bases separated the two germline ends. The CDR3 totals 15 residues.

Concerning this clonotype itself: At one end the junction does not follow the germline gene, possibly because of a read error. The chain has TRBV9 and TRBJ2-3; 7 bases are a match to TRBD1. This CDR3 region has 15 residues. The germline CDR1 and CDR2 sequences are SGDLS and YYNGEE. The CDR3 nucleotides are TGTACCAGCAGCGTAGAGGGGGCTTACACAGATACGCAGTATTTT. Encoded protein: CTSSVEGAYTDTQYF.

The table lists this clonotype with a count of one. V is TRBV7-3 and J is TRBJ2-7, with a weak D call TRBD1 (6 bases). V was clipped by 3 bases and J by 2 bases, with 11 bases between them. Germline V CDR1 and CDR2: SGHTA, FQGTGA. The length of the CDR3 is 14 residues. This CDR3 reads CASSLRGSTYEQYF. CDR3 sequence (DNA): TGTGCCAGCAGCTTGAGGGGGTCAACCTACGAGCAGTACTTC.

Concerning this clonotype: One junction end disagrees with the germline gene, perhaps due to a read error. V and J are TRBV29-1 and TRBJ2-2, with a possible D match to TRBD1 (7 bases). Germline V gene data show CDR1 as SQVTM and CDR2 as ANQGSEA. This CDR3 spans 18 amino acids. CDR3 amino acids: CSVGLRGTVVANTGELFF. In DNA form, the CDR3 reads TGCAGTGTTGGCCTACGCGGGACAGTCGTCGCGAACACCGGGGAGCTGTTTTTT.

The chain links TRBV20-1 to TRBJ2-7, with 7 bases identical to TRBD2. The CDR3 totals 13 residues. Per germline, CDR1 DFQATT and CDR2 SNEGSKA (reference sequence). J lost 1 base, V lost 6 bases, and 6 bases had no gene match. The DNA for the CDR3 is TGCAGTGCGTCCGGGACTAAGTCCTACGAGCAGTACTTC. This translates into CSASGTKSYEQYF.

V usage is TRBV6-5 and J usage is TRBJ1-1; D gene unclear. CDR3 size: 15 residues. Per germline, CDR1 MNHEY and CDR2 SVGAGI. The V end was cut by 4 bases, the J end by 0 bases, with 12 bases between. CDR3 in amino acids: CASSLAHRMNTEAFF. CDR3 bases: TGTGCCAGCAGTTTGGCCCACCGCATGAACACTGAAGCTTTCTTT.

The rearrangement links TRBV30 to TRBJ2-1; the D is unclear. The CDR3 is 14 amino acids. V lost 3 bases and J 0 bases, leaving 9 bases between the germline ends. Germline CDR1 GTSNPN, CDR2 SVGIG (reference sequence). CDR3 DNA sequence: TGTGCCTGGAGAAATCCCTTCTCCTACAATGAGCAGTTCTTC. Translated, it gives CAWRNPFSYNEQFF.

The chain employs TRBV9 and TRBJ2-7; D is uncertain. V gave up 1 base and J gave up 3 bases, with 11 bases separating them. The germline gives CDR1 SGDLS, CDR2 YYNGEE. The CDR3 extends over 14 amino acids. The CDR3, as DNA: TGTGCCAGCAGCGTAAGCCAGAATAGCTACGAGCAGTACTTC. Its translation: CASSVSQNSYEQYF.

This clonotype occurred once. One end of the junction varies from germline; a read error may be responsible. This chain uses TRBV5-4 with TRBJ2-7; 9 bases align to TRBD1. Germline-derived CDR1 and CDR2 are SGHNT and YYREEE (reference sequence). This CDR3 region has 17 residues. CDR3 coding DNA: TGTGCCAGCAGTCGATCCGGGACAGGGTTCGGCCACTACGGGCAGTACTTC. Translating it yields CASSRSGTGFGHYGQYF.

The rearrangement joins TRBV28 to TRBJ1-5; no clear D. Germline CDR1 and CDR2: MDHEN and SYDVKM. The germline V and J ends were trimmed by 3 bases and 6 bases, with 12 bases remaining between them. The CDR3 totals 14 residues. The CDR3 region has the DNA TGTGCCAGCAGTTTTAGTTTATCGGGTCAGCCCCAGCATTTT. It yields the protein CASSFSLSGQPQHF.

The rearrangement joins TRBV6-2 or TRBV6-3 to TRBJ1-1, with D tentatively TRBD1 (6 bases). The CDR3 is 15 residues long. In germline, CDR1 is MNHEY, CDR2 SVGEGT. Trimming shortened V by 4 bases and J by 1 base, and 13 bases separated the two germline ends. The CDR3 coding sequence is TGTGCCAGCAGTTCCCCATTGACAGGGAACACTGAAGCTTTCTTT. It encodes CASSSPLTGNTEAFF.